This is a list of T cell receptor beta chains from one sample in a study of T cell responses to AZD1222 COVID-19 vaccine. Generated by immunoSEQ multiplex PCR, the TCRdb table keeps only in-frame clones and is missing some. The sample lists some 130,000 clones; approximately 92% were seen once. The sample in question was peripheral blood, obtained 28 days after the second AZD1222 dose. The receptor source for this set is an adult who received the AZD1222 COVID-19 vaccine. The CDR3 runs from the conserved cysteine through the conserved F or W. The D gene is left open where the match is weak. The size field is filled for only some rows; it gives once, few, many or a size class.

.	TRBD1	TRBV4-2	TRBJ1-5	TGTGCCAGCAGCCGATCCCCACAGGGGGGGAATCAGCCCCAGCATTTT	CASSRSPQGGNQPQHF
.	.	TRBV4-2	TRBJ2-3	TGTGCCAGCAGCCAAGCGGCAGTAAATCCTAGCACAGATACGCAGTATTTT	CASSQAAVNPSTDTQYF
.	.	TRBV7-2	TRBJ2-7	TGTGCCAGCAGCTTAGGGGGTGGGGCCTACGAGCAGTACTTC	CASSLGGGAYEQYF
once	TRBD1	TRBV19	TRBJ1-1	TGTGCCAGTATCATAATGACAGGGGTGAACACTGAAGCTTTCTTT	CASIIMTGVNTEAFF
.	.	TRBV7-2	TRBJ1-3	TGTGCCAGCAGCCCCTTCCTTGGAAACACCATATATTTT	CASSPFLGNTIYF
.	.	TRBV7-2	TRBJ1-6	TGTGCCAGCAGCTTAGGTCAGGTGCAAAATTCACCCCTCCACTTT	CASSLGQVQNSPLHF
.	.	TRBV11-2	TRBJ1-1	TGTGCCAGTAGCCAGTCCGTCACTATGAACACTGAAGCTTTCTTT	CASSQSVTMNTEAFF
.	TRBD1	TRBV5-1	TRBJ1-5	TGCGCCAGCAGCTTAGTCCCAAGGAACCAGGGGGCCAATCAGCCCCAGCATTTT	CASSLVPRNQGANQPQHF
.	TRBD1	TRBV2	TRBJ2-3	TGTGCCAGCAGTGGACAGGGGATGGATACGCAGTATTTT	CASSGQGMDTQYF
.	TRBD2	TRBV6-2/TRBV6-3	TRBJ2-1	TGTGCCAGCAGTTACGGAACTAGCGGGGGGGCTCACGAGCAGTTCTTC	CASSYGTSGGAHEQFF
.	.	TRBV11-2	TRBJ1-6	TGTGCCAGCAGCTTGCAACAGAATTCACCCCTCCACTTT	CASSLQQNSPLHF
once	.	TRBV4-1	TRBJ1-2	TGCGCCAGCAGCCAAGATAGGACAGTATATGGCTACACCTTC	CASSQDRTVYGYTF
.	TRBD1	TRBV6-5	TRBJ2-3	TGTGCCAGCAGCCAACAGGGGGCAAGGACAGATACGCAGTATTTT	CASSQQGARTDTQYF
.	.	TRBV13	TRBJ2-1	TGTGCCAGCAGCCGCTCTTGGGATGAGCAGTTCTTC	CASSRSWDEQFF
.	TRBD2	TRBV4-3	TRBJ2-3	TGCGCCAGCAGCCAAGAAAAGCGGGGGCGTCTGACAGATACGCAGTATTTT	CASSQEKRGRLTDTQYF
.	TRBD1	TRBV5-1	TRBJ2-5	TGCGCCAGCAGCTTGGACAGGGGGGAGACCCAGTACTTC	CASSLDRGETQYF
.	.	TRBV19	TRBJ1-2	TGTGCCAGTAGTATTCAGGGCTATGGCTACACCTTC	CASSIQGYGYTF
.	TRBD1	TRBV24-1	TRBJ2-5	TGTGCCACCAGTGACGGAAGGGGGCTTCTCAAAGGGACCCAGTACTTC	CATSDGRGLLKGTQYF
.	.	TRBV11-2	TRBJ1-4	TGTGCCAGCAGCTGGGGACCGACGGGTGAAAAACTGTTTTTT	CASSWGPTGEKLFF
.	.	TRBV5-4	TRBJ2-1	TGTGCCAGCAGCTCGCCCCGGCGGGATGAGCAGTTCTTC	CASSSPRRDEQFF
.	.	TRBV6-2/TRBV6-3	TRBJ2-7	TGTGCCAGCAGTGACCTCAAGCTGGGACTTTTAACCGAGCAGTACTTC	CASSDLKLGLLTEQYF
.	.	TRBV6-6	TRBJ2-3	TGTGCCAGCAGTTACCGCACAGATACGCAGTATTTT	CASSYRTDTQYF
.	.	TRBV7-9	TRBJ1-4	TGTGCCAGCAGCCACGCAGGGGTTTCTAATGAAAAACTGTTTTTT	CASSHAGVSNEKLFF
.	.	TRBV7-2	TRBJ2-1	TGTGCCAGCAGCTTAGCGGAGTTGACGGCGTCCTACAATGAGCAGTTCTTC	CASSLAELTASYNEQFF
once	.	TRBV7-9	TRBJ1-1	TGTGCCAGCAGCCCCCCCCAGAAGATGAACACTGAAGCTTTCTTT	CASSPPQKMNTEAFF
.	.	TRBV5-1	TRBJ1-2	TGCGCCAGCAGCGGCGGTGGTACAGGCTATGGCTACACCTTC	CASSGGGTGYGYTF